This TCR beta chain appears in the sequencing data of a study of T cell responses to AZD1222 COVID-19 vaccine. The wider study: Analyses pooled second doses at about 4 or about 12 weeks. Findings and limits, study-wide: A mostly white British donor set with more females was recruited, and clonal diversity was possibly underestimated. Along spike, vaccine-associated CD4 TCRs were found throughout, with dominance at 160-218 and 743-854. Among those given AZD1222, only five or six were seropositive at baseline.

A word on this clone: Antigen: not known.

Generated by immunoSEQ multiplex PCR, the TCRdb table keeps only in-frame clones and is missing some. The sample carries roughly 100,000 clones, about 88% recorded once. V lost 3 bases, J lost 1 base, and 10 bases lay in between. CDR3 length: 15 amino acids. Germline CDR1 and CDR2: SGHKS and YYEKEE (reference sequence). The TCR comes from an adult in good health. The starting material was peripheral blood, obtained on day 0 of AZD1222 vaccination. The chain uses TRBV5-5 and TRBJ2-2; D call uncertain. CDR3 in DNA: TGTGCCAGCAGCTCTGACACCGGGAACACCGGGGAGCTGTTTTTT. Translating it yields CASSSDTGNTGELFF.